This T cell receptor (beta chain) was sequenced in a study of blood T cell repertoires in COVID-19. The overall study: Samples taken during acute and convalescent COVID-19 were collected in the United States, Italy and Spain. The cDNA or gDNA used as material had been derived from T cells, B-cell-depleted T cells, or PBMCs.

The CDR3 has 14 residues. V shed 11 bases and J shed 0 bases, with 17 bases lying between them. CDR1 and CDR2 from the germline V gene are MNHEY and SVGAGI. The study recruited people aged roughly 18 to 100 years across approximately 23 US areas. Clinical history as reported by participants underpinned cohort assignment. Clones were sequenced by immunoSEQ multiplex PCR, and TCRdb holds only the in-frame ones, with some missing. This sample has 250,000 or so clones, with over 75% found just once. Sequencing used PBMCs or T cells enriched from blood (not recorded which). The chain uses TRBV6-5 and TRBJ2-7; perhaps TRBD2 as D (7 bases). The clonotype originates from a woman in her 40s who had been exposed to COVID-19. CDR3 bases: TGTGCCCTTGAAGGGGGGGCGAGCTCCTACGAGCAGTACTTC. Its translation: CALEGGASSYEQYF.